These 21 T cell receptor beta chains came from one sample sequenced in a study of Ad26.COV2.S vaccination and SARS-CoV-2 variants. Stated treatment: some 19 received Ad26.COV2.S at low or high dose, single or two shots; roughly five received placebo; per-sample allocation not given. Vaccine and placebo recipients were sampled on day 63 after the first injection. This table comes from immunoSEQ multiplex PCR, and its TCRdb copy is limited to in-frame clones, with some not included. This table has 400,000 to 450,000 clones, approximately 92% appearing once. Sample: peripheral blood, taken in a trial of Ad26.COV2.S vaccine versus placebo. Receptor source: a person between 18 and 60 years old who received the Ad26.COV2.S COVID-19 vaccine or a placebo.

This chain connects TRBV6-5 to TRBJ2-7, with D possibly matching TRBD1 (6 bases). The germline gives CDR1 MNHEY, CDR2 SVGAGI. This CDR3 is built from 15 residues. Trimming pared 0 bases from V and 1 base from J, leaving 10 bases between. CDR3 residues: CASSYSSGQSYEQYF. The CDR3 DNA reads TGTGCCAGCAGTTACTCGTCCGGACAGTCCTACGAGCAGTACTTC.

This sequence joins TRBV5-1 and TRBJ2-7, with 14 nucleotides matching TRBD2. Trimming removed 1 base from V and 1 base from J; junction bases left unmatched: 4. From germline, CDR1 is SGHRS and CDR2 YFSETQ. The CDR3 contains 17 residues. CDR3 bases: TGCGCCAGCAGCTTGTTTGGGACTAGCGGGGGTTCCTACGAGCAGTACTTC. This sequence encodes CASSLFGTSGGSYEQYF.

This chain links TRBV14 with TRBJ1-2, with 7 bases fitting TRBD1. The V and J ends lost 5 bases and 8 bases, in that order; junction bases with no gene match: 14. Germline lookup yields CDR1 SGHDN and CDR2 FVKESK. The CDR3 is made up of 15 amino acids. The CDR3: CASSVQTGPYGGYTF. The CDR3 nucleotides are TGTGCCAGCAGCGTTCAGACAGGGCCTTATGGAGGCTACACCTTC. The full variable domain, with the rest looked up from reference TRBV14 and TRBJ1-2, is EAGVTQFPSHSVIEKGQTVTLRCDPISGHDNLYWYRRVMGKEIKFLLHFVKESKQDESGMPNNRFLAERTGGTYSTLKVQPAELEDSGVYFCASSVQTGPYGGYTFGSGTRLTVV.

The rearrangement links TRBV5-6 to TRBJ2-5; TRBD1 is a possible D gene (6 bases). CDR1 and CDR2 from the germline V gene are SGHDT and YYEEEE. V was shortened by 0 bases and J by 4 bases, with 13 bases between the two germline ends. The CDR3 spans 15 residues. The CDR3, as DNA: TGTGCCAGCAGCTTGGGGGTACAGGGTTCAGAGACCCAGTACTTC. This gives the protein CASSLGVQGSETQYF.

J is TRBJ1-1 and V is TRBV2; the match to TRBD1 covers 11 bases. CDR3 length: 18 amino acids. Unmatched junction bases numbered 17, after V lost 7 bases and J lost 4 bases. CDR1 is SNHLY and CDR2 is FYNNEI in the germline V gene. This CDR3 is CASTQGTGGRLVGTEAFF. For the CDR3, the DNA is TGTGCCAGCACCCAGGGGACAGGGGGAAGATTGGTGGGCACTGAAGCTTTCTTT. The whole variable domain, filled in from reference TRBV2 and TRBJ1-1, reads EPEVTQTPSHQVTQMGQEVILRCVPISNHLYFYWYRQILGQKVEFLVSFYNNEISEKSEIFDDQFSVERPDGSNFTLKIRSTKLEDSAMYFCASTQGTGGRLVGTEAFFGQGTRLTVV.

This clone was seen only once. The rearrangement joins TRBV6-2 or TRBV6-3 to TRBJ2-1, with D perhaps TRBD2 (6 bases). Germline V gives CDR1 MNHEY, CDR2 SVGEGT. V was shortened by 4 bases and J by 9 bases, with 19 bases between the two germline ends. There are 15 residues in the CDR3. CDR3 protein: CASSSAGTAVTEQFF. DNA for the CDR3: TGTGCCAGCAGTTCCGCCGGGACTGCGGTAACTGAGCAGTTCTTC.

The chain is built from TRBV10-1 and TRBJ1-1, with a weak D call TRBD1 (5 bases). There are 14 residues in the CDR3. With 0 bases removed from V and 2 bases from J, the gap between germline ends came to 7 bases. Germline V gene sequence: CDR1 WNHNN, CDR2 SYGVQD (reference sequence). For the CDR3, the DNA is TGCGCCAGCAGTGAGTCAGGACATAACACTGAAGCTTTCTTT. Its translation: CASSESGHNTEAFF.

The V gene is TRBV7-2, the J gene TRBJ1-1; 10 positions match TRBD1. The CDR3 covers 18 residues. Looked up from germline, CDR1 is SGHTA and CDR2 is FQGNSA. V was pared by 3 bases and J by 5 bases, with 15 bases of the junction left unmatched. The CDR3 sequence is CASSFPKIIDRGQTEAFF. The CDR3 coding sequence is TGTGCCAGCAGCTTCCCGAAGATCATAGACAGGGGGCAAACTGAAGCTTTCTTT.

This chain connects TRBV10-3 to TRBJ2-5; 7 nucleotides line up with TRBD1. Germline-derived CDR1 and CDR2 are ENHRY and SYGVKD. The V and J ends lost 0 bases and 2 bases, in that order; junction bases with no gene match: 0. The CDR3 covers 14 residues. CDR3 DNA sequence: TGTGCCATCAGTGAGTCGGGACAGCAAGAGACCCAGTACTTC. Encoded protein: CAISESGQQETQYF.

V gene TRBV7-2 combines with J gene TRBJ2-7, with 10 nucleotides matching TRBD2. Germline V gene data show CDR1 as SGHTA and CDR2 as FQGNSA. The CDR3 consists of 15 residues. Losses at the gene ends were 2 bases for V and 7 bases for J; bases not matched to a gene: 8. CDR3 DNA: TGTGCCAGCAGCTTAAGAGCGGGGGGGCCAAGGGAGCAGTACTTC. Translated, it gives CASSLRAGGPREQYF. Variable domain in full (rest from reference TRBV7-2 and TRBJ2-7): GAGVSQSPSNKVTEKGKDVELRCDPISGHTALYWYRQSLGQGLEFLIYFQGNSAPDKSGLPSDRFSAERTGGSVSTLTIQRTQQEDSAVYLCASSLRAGGPREQYFGPGTRLTVT.

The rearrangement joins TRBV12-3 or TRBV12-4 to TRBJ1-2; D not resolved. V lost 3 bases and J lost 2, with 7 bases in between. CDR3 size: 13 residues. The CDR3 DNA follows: TGTGCCAGCAGTTTCGGACGGAACTATGGCTACACCTTC. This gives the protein CASSFGRNYGYTF.

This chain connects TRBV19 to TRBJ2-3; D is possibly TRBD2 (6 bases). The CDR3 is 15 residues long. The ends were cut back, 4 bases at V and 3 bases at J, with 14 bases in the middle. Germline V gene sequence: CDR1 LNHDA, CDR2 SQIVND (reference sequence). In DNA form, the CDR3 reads TGTGCCAGTAGTAATCCCTTGGGGGGAACAGATACGCAGTATTTT. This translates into CASSNPLGGTDTQYF.

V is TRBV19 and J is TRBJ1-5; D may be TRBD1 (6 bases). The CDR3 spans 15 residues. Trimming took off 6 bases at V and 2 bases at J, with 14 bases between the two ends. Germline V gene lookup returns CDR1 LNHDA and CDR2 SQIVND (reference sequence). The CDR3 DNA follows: TGTGCCAGTAGCCGAACAGGGTCCGGCAATCAGCCCCAGCATTTT. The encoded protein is CASSRTGSGNQPQHF.

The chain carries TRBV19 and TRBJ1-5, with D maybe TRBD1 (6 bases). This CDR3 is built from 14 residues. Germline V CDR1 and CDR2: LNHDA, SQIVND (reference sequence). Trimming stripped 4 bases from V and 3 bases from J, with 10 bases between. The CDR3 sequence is CASSKGQINQPQHF. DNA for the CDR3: TGTGCCAGTAGTAAGGGACAAATCAATCAGCCCCAGCATTTT. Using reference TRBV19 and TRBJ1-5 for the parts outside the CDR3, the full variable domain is DGGITQSPKYLFRKEGQNVTLSCEQNLNHDAMYWYRQDPGQGLRLIYYSQIVNDFQKGDIAEGYSVSREKKESFPLTVTSAQKNPTAFYLCASSKGQINQPQHFGDGTRLSIL.

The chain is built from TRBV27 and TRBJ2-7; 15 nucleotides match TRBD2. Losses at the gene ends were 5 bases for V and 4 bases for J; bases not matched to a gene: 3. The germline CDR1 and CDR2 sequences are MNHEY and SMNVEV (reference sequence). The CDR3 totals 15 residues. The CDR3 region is CASSLGLAGGYEQYF. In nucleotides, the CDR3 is TGTGCCAGCAGTCTGGGACTAGCGGGGGGTTACGAGCAGTACTTC.

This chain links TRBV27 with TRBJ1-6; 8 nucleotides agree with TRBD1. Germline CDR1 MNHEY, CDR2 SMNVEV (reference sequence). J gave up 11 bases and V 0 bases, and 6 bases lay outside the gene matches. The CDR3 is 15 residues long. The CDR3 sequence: CASSLSRTGKTPLHF. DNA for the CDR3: TGTGCCAGCAGTTTATCCCGGACAGGGAAGACACCCCTCCACTTT.

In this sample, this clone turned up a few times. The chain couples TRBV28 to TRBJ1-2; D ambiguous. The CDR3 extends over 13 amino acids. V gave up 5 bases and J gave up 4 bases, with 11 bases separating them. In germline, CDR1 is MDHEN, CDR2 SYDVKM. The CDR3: CASSPPPGYGYTF. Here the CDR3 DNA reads TGTGCCAGCAGTCCGCCCCCGGGCTATGGCTACACCTTC.

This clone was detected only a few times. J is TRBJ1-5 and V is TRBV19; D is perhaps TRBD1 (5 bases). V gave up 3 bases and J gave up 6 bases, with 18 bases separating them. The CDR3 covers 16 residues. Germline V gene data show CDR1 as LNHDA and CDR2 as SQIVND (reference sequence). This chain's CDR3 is CASSMGSGGGTQPQHF. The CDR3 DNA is TGTGCCAGTAGTATGGGATCGGGGGGTGGTACTCAGCCCCAGCATTTT.

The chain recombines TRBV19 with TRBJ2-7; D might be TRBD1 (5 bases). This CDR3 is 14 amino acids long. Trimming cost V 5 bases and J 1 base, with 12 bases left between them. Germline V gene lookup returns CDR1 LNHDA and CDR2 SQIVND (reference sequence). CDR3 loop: CASSLTQVSYEQYF. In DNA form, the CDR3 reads TGTGCCAGTAGTCTCACACAGGTATCCTACGAGCAGTACTTC.

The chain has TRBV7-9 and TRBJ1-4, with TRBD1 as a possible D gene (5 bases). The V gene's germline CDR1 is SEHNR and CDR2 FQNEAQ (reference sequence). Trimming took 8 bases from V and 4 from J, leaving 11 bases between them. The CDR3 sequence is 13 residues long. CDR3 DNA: TGTGCCAGCTCTCGACAGATTAATGAAAAACTGTTTTTT. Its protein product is CASSRQINEKLFF.

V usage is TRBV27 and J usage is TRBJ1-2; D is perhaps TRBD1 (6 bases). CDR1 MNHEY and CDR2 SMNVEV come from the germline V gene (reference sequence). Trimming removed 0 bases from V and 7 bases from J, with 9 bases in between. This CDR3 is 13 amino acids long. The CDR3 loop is CASSLSNRVGYTF. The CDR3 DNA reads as TGTGCCAGCAGTTTATCGAACAGGGTTGGCTACACCTTC.